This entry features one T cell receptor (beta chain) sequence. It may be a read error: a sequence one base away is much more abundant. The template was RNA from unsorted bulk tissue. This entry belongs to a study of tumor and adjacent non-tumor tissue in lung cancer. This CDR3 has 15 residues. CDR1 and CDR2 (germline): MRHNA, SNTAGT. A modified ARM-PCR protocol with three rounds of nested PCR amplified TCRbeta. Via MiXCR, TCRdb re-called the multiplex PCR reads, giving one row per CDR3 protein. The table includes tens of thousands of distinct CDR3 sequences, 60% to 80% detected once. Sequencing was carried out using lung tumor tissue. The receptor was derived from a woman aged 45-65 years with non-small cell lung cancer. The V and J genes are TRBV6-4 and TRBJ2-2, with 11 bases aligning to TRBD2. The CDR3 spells CASSTSGSNIGELFF. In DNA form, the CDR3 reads TGTGCCAGCAGTACTAGCGGGAGCAACATCGGGGAGCTGTTTTTT.